Following are 2 T cell receptor beta chains from one sample sequenced in a study of CD8+ T cells in alopecia areata. RNA, once extracted, was reverse transcribed into cDNA for use as the sequencing template. This table comes from immunoSEQ multiplex PCR, and its TCRdb copy is limited to in-frame clones, with some not included. This table has 95,000 to 110,000 clones, over 75% appearing once. Treatment indicated: oral pan-JAK inhibitor, 5-10 mg twice daily. This sample comprised CD8+ T cells sorted from blood, obtained between weeks 30 and 35, from a patient treated with tofacitinib. The receptor set was obtained from a human donor with alopecia areata.

This rearrangement joins TRBV5-4 to TRBJ2-7, with D uncertain. V shed 3 bases and J shed 2 bases, with 12 bases lying between them. This CDR3 spans 14 amino acids. Germline V CDR1 and CDR2: SGHNT, YYREEE (reference sequence). The CDR3 DNA sequence: TGTGCCAGCAGCTCATCAGGAATCCCCTACGAGCAGTACTTC. As protein: CASSSSGIPYEQYF.

The V and J genes are TRBV4-1 and TRBJ2-3; TRBD2 matches at 11 bases. Unmatched junction bases numbered 8, after V lost 0 bases and J lost 6 bases. Germline V gives CDR1 MGHRA, CDR2 YSYEKL. This CDR3 spans 17 amino acids. The CDR3 DNA reads TGCGCCAGCAGCCAAGATCACCTAGCGGGAGGTTCGGATACGCAGTATTTT. This encodes CASSQDHLAGGSDTQYF.